This T cell receptor (beta chain) was retrieved from a study of T-cell reconstitution after alpha-beta-depleted transplantation in children. Germline V gives CDR1 GTSNPN, CDR2 SVGIG (reference sequence). CDR3 length equals 13 residues. V gave up 1 base and J gave up 3 bases, with 9 bases separating them. Worth noting for this clonotype: What it binds is unknown.

The TCRbeta library incorporated unique molecular identifiers. From the PCR reads, TCRdb called clonotypes with MiXCR, one entry per CDR3 protein. The table lists approximately 980,000 distinct CDR3 sequences, about 29% of them singletons, with around 30% in the top ten. Study-wide results and caveats: Newly produced T cells mostly accounted for T-cell counts and diversity one year post-transplant. Expanded clones from the graft, numbering several hundred, reportedly supplied alpha-beta T cells about two months after transplant.

V and J are TRBV30 and TRBJ1-1; weak D call: TRBD1 (6 bases). Sample: PBMCs, mostly from graft donor cells, taken 360 days after TCRalphabeta/CD19-depleted stem cell transplant. This TCR derives from a boy under two years old who had a stem cell transplant for SCID, so the T cells may come from the graft donor. CDR3: CAWSESGDTEAFF. CDR3 nucleotides: TGTGCCTGGAGTGAGTCAGGGGACACTGAAGCTTTCTTT.